This TCR beta chain was retrieved from a study of regulatory T cells in long-lasting Graves disease. Study as a whole: Treatment with antithyroid drugs for over 5 years, together with positive TSH receptor antibodies, meant persistent Graves' disease.

Researchers made TCR beta libraries by using iRepertoire HTBI primers and running Arm-PCR on CDR3 regions. Each CDR3 protein gets one entry after TCRdb re-called the multiplex PCR reads with MiXCR. This table holds hundreds of thousands of distinct CDR3 sequences, roughly a fifth found once. Study-wide results and caveats: Newly diagnosed patients had higher TCR diversity than persistent Graves' patients did. Favored usage of TRBV28, TRBJ1-2 and TRBJ2-5 was recorded in persistent disease.

CDR3 length: 15 residues. Unmatched junction bases numbered 6, after V lost 3 bases and J lost 6 bases. The germline V gene encodes CDR1 MDHEN and CDR2 SYDVKM. Comments on this clonotype: Antigen specificity is unknown.

Time point described: persistent/refractory GD, antithyroid drugs over 5 years with positive TRAb. PBMC RNA was the source of the TCR library. Peripheral blood, nine milliliters of it, was drawn into EDTA tubes. Sequenced material: peripheral blood mononuclear cells (PBMCs), taken when the disease was refractory, from a patient treated with antithyroid drugs. The source is a female donor with Graves disease. The chain combines TRBV28 with TRBJ2-2; TRBD1 agrees at 8 bases. CDR3 region: CASSFLDRAAGELFF. CDR3 nucleotide sequence: TGTGCCAGCAGTTTTCTGGACAGGGCGGCCGGGGAGCTGTTTTTT.